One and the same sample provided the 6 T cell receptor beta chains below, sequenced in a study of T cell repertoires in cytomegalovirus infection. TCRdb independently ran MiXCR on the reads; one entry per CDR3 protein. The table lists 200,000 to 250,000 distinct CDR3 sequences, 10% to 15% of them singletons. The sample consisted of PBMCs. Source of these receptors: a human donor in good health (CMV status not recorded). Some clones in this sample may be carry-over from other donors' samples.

This CDR3 reads CASSPWAVNTEAFF. The CDR3 region has the DNA TGTGCCAGCAGCCCTTGGGCGGTGAACACTGAAGCTTTCTTT. V usage is TRBV27 and J usage is TRBJ1-1, with unresolved D. Trimming took off 6 bases at V and 0 bases at J, with 11 bases between the two ends. The germline V gene encodes CDR1 MNHEY and CDR2 SMNVEV (reference sequence). This CDR3 comprises 14 residues.

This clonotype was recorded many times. The CDR3 loop is CASSGRLAGAVETQYF. The CDR3 DNA reads as TGTGCCAGCAGTGGACGACTAGCGGGAGCGGTTGAGACCCAGTACTTC. The chain has TRBV6-2 or TRBV6-3 and TRBJ2-5; 12 bases line up with TRBD2. The trim removed 5 bases at V and 5 bases at J, leaving 9 bases unmatched. The CDR3 loop spans 16 amino acids. The germline V gene encodes CDR1 MNHEY and CDR2 SVGEGT.

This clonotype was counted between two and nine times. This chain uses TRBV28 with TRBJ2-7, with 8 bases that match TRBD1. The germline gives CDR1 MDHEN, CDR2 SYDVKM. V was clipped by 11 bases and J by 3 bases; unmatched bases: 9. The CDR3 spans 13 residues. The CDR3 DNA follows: TGTGCCGTTTCGGGGACAGGAAACTACGAGCAGTACTTC. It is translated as CAVSGTGNYEQYF.

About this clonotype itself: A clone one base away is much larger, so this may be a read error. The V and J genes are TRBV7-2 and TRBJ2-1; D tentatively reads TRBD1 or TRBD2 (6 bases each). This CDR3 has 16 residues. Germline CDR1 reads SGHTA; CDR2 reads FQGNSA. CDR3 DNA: TGTGCCAGGAGCTTAGGGGGGTTTCGGGTAGGGAATGAGCAGTTCTTC. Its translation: CARSLGGFRVGNEQFF.

DNA of the CDR3: TGTGCCAGCAGGGCCCTGGGGGGCCCCTTCTCTAACTATGGCTACACCTTC. This gives the protein CASRALGGPFSNYGYTF. This chain links TRBV28 with TRBJ1-2; maybe TRBD1 (6 bases). Trimming cost V 6 bases and J 0 bases, with 20 bases left between them. This CDR3 region has 17 residues. The V gene's germline CDR1 is MDHEN and CDR2 SYDVKM.

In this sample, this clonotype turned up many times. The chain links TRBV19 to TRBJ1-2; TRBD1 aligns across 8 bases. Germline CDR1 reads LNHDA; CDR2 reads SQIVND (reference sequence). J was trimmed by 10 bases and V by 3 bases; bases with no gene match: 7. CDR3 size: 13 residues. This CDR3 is CASSIQDRADYTF. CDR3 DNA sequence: TGTGCCAGTAGTATCCAGGACAGGGCGGACTACACCTTC.